The entry below gives a single TCR beta chain sequence along with its context. No antigen is known for it. The sample belongs to a study of cytomegalovirus exposure and HLA in healthy donors. Study as a whole: There were fewer than 500 genotyped donors. Of these, 81% fell in the genetic ancestry cluster associated with self-reported Caucasian donors.

Study-level findings and limits: Across donors, sequencing depth was assumed by presence/absence analyses to be roughly uniform. After further analysis at a later stage, roughly 15,000 TCR beta sequences were associated with HLA alleles at 0.05 false discovery rate.

Primers included in the PCR were 60 Vbeta and 13 Jbeta primers. Method: immunoSEQ multiplex PCR; TCRdb's copy keeps in-frame clones and lacks some. The data show roughly 180,000 clones, approximately 83% seen once. At sampling all donors were nominally healthy, likely with unrecorded immune exposures. Germline loops: CDR1 LNHDA, CDR2 SQIVND (reference sequence). The V and J ends lost 5 bases and 1 base respectively, with 16 bases between them. CDR3 length: 16 residues. The rearrangement links TRBV19 to TRBJ2-3, with a possible D match to TRBD2 (5 bases). This receptor was obtained from a boy aged 2 to 10 in good health and CMV-seronegative. Sequencing input: PBMCs. CDR3 nucleotides: TGTGCCAGTAGTCCGATCTCCCCCGGGGGCACAGATACGCAGTATTTT. Its protein is CASSPISPGGTDTQYF. Drawing the rest from reference TRBV19 and TRBJ2-3, the complete variable domain is DGGITQSPKYLFRKEGQNVTLSCEQNLNHDAMYWYRQDPGQGLRLIYYSQIVNDFQKGDIAEGYSVSREKKESFPLTVTSAQKNPTAFYLCASSPISPGGTDTQYFGPGTRLTVL.